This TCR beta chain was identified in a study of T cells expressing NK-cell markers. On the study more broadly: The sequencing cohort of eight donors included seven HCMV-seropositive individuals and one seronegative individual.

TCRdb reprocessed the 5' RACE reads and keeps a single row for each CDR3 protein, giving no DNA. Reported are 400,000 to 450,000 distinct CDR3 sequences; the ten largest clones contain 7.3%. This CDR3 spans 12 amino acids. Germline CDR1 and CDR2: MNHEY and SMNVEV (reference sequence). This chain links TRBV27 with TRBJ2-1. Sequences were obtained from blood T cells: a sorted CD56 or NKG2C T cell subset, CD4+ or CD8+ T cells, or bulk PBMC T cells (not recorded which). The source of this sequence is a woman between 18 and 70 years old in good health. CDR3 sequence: CASRLEYNEQFF.